One and the same sample provided the 12 T cell receptor beta chains below, sequenced in a study of T-cell reconstitution after alpha-beta-depleted transplantation in children. Unique molecular identifiers were built into the TCRbeta library. MiXCR was run by TCRdb on the PCR reads, yielding one entry per CDR3 protein. The sample holds 600,000 to 800,000 distinct CDR3 sequences; over 10% are singletons and the top ten take 0.79%. The sequenced sample was PBMCs, obtained before TCRalphabeta/CD19-depleted stem cell transplant. The receptors here all came from a girl aged 2-10 years with congenital amegakaryocytic thrombocytopenia, due to receive a stem cell transplant.

This clonotype was seen only a few times. The gene calls are TRBV7-9 and TRBJ2-1; 10 nucleotides line up with TRBD1. Germline V gives CDR1 SEHNR, CDR2 FQNEAQ (reference sequence). CDR3 size: 12 residues. The V and J ends lost 11 bases and 9 bases, in that order; junction bases with no gene match: 7. The CDR3 here is CAGDRGRGEQFF. CDR3 nucleotides: TGTGCCGGCGACAGGGGGCGAGGTGAGCAGTTCTTC.

The V and J genes are TRBV27 and TRBJ2-6; no definite D call. V was cut by 6 bases and J by 0 bases, with 6 bases left in between. This CDR3 is built from 14 residues. Germline V lookup: CDR1 MNHEY, CDR2 SMNVEV (reference sequence). The CDR3, as DNA: TGTGCCAGCAGAAGGGTCTCTGGGGCCAACGTCCTGACTTTC. Protein product: CASRRVSGANVLTF.

This clonotype appeared a few times. The chain recombines TRBV29-1 with TRBJ1-3, with 7 bases identical to TRBD1. The CDR3 covers 14 residues. V shed 4 bases, J shed 4 bases, and the junction held 7 bases outside the gene matches. The germline CDR1 and CDR2 sequences are SQVTM and ANQGSEA. For the CDR3, the DNA is TGCAGCGTTGTTACCACAGGGGCAGGAAACACCATATATTTT. Residues: CSVVTTGAGNTIYF.

This clonotype was seen more than once but under ten times. The chain links TRBV18 to TRBJ1-5; D gene unclear. This CDR3 contains 13 residues. CDR1 and CDR2 from the germline V gene are KGHSH and LQKENI. Deletions cut 4 bases from V and 3 bases from J, with 7 bases between. The CDR3 reads CASSQLDNQPQHF. The CDR3 DNA sequence: TGTGCCAGCTCACAACTAGACAATCAGCCCCAGCATTTT.

The chain uses TRBV27 and TRBJ2-1; D may be TRBD1 (6 bases). The CDR3 sequence is 13 residues long. V was cut by 5 bases and J by 6 bases, with 11 bases left in between. CDR1 is MNHEY, CDR2 SMNVEV, per germline (reference sequence). The CDR3 DNA is TGTGCCAGCAGTGGCGACAGGATCAATGAGCAGTTCTTC. Protein product: CASSGDRINEQFF.

With regard to this clonotype: Mismatch with germline at one junction end may stem from a read error. This chain joins TRBV15 and TRBJ2-1; 8 bases fit TRBD2. CDR3 length: 13 amino acids. Looked up from germline, CDR1 is LNHNV and CDR2 is YYDKDF (reference sequence). Here the CDR3 DNA reads TGTGCCACCAGCAGGACAAAAGCGGGAGTCGGGATCTTC. Translation gives CATSRTKAGVGIF.

Note on this clonotype: This may be a read error: a much more frequent sequence differs by one nucleotide. Here the CDR3 omits its conserved ending phenylalanine or tryptophan, so a read error is the likely source. The CDR3 DNA reads as TGCAGTGCTAGATCCAGGGGGCGGGATGAAGCTTTCTTG. This codes for CSARSRGRDEAFL. The rearrangement links TRBV20-1 to TRBJ1-1; 8 bases are a match to TRBD1. V lost 2 bases and J lost 7; bases outside the gene matches: 6. The germline V gene has CDR1 DFQATT and CDR2 SNEGSKA (reference sequence). The CDR3 contains 13 residues.

This rearrangement joins TRBV2 to TRBJ1-5; 7 bases are shared with TRBD1. Germline CDR1 and CDR2: SNHLY and FYNNEI. This CDR3 contains 18 residues. After removal of 11 bases from V and 3 bases from J, the junction contained 22 bases not matched to a gene. This CDR3 reads CAFCLTSRGTGDNQPQHF. CDR3 sequence (DNA): TGTGCCTTCTGTTTAACGTCACGGGGTACAGGGGACAATCAGCCCCAGCATTTT.

The chain combines TRBV28 with TRBJ2-7; TRBD1 or TRBD2 may be the D gene (7 bases each). This CDR3 is built from 14 residues. The germline V gene has CDR1 MDHEN and CDR2 SYDVKM. The ends were cut back, 5 bases at V and 5 bases at J, with 16 bases in the middle. The CDR3 nucleotides are TGTGCCAGCAGTCGGGGGGACAGATCCGACGAGCAGTACTTC. As protein: CASSRGDRSDEQYF.

This clonotype was recorded at least ten times. This chain connects TRBV20-1 to TRBJ2-4; D assignment may be TRBD1 or TRBD2 (5 bases each). Germline CDR1 DFQATT, CDR2 SNEGSKA (reference sequence). V lost 0 bases and J lost 2, with 17 bases in between. CDR3 length: 17 residues. CDR3 residues: CSAREIQGVGSKNIQYF. CDR3 sequence (DNA): TGCAGTGCTAGAGAGATCCAGGGAGTCGGGTCCAAAAACATTCAGTACTTC.

This clonotype came up many times. Compared with germline, one end of the junction differs, possibly owing to a read error. This chain links TRBV12-3 or TRBV12-4 with TRBJ2-2; 11 positions agree with TRBD2. The CDR3 has 15 residues. CDR3 protein: CASSLAGGGTGELFF. The CDR3 nucleotides read TGTGCCAGCAGCTTAGCGGGAGGGGGCACCGGGGAGCTGTTTTTT.

This clonotype was observed a few times. The rearrangement uses TRBV5-1 and TRBJ2-7; 11 bases line up with TRBD1. V trimming: 2 bases; J trimming: 5 bases; junction bases outside the gene matches: 3. The CDR3 is 14 residues long. The germline V gene encodes CDR1 SGHRS and CDR2 YFSETQ. Written as DNA, the CDR3 is TGCGCCAGCAGCTTCCGGACAGGGGGCGACGAGCAGTACTTC. This translates into CASSFRTGGDEQYF.